The 15 T cell receptor beta chains below all came from one sample that was sequenced in a study of control samples from healthy donors and cancer patients. Using immunoSEQ multiplex PCR, the repertoire was profiled, and TCRdb retains in-frame clones only, with some absent. The repertoire holds around 100,000 clones, approximately 90% seen once, with under 20% in the top ten. The sequenced sample was PBMCs. These receptors were collected from a man in his sixties with lung cancer.

This chain uses TRBV6-6 with TRBJ2-3, with D possibly matching TRBD2 (6 bases). CDR1 and CDR2 (germline): MNHNY, SVGAGI (reference sequence). CDR3 size: 14 residues. V dropped 0 bases and J dropped 8 bases, with 12 bases sitting between them. As DNA, the CDR3 is TGTGCCAGCAGTTACTCCCGGGACTCTCTTACGCAGTATTTT. This sequence encodes CASSYSRDSLTQYF.

The rearrangement links TRBV19 to TRBJ2-2; 10 bases map to TRBD1. The CDR3 has 16 residues. V shed 3 bases and J 3 bases; nucleotides not matched to a gene: 4. Germline assignment: CDR1 LNHDA and CDR2 SQIVND (reference sequence). The DNA of the CDR3 is TGTGCCAGTAGTATTCCGGGACAGGGGCACACCGGGGAGCTGTTTTTT. Amino acids: CASSIPGQGHTGELFF.

This rearrangement joins TRBV30 to TRBJ2-2; 10 bases line up with TRBD1. Germline loops: CDR1 GTSNPN, CDR2 SVGIG (reference sequence). This CDR3 is 19 amino acids long. V lost 7 bases, J lost 6 bases, and 23 bases stayed unmatched. CDR3 in amino acids: CASTGGQGEYKRRAGELFF. The CDR3 DNA is TGTGCCTCCACAGGAGGACAGGGGGAGTATAAACGGAGGGCCGGGGAGCTGTTTTTT.

The V gene is TRBV7-9, the J gene TRBJ1-6; TRBD1 matches at 8 bases. From germline, CDR1 is SEHNR and CDR2 FQNEAQ (reference sequence). CDR3 length equals 14 residues. The V segment lost 4 bases and the J segment 11 bases; nucleotides outside the gene matches: 7. The CDR3 DNA is TGTGCCAGCAGCTCTACAGGGGGTCTGACACCCCTCCACTTT. This translates into CASSSTGGLTPLHF.

The CDR3 DNA reads as TGTGCCAGCAGCTTGGGGCACAGGGGGCGAGCAACTAATGAAAAACTGTTTTTT. Amino acids: CASSLGHRGRATNEKLFF. This sequence joins TRBV5-5 and TRBJ1-4, with TRBD1 matching 9 bases. V shed 0 bases, J shed 0 bases, and the junction held 6 bases outside the gene matches. The V gene's germline CDR1 is SGHKS and CDR2 YYEKEE (reference sequence). The CDR3 totals 18 residues.

The chain has TRBV3-1 (or the pseudogene TRBV3-2) and TRBJ2-2, with D hard to call. This CDR3 region has 14 residues. CDR1 and CDR2 (germline): LGHDT, YNNKEL (reference sequence). V lost 0 bases and J 4 bases, leaving 6 bases between the germline ends. CDR3 sequence (DNA): TGTGCCAGCAGCCAAGATTTTGGCACCGGGGAGCTGTTTTTT. Protein sequence: CASSQDFGTGELFF.

The V and J genes are TRBV29-1 and TRBJ2-5; D is perhaps TRBD2 (5 bases). V lost 1 base and J 4 bases, leaving 16 bases between the germline ends. CDR1 and CDR2 from the germline V gene are SQVTM and ANQGSEA. The CDR3 spans 15 residues. The CDR3 is CSVEGSRVGGETQYF. CDR3 coding DNA: TGCAGCGTTGAAGGCTCGCGGGTGGGCGGAGAGACCCAGTACTTC.

The chain couples TRBV3-1 (or the pseudogene TRBV3-2) to TRBJ2-2, with D unresolved. V was cut by 4 bases and J by 4 bases, with 13 bases left in between. The CDR3 is made up of 15 amino acids. Germline V gene data show CDR1 as LGHDT and CDR2 as YNNKEL (reference sequence). The CDR3: CASSRKGLGTGELFF. The DNA of the CDR3 is TGTGCCAGCAGCCGAAAGGGTCTGGGCACCGGGGAGCTGTTTTTT.

The chain's CDR3 is CASSAMQGAGEQYF. The CDR3, as DNA: TGTGCCAGCAGCGCAATGCAGGGGGCGGGCGAGCAGTACTTC. The chain carries TRBV11-2 and TRBJ2-7; 8 bases fit TRBD1. Germline assignment: CDR1 SGHAT and CDR2 FQNNGV. The junction had 9 bases not matched to a gene; V was cut back by 5 bases and J by 6 bases. The CDR3 spans 14 residues.

The chain employs TRBV18 and TRBJ2-7; D is possibly TRBD1 (5 bases). Germline V gives CDR1 KGHSH, CDR2 LQKENI. This CDR3 spans 13 amino acids. V lost 6 bases, J lost 2 bases, and 11 bases lay in between. As DNA, the CDR3 is TGTGCCAGCTCGTCAGGGCTCCCCTACGAGCAGTACTTC. Encoded protein: CASSSGLPYEQYF.

In its sample, this clone was seen a few times. The chain is built from TRBV12-5 and TRBJ1-5, with D possibly matching TRBD1 (5 bases). Between the trimmed V and J ends, which lost 7 bases and 0 bases, there was a span of 10 bases. This CDR3 contains 14 residues. CDR1 is LGHNT, CDR2 FRNRAP, per germline. This chain's CDR3 is CASVGDGSNQPQHF. The CDR3 DNA reads TGTGCTAGTGTCGGGGACGGTAGCAATCAGCCCCAGCATTTT.

The chain has TRBV5-1 and TRBJ1-2, with 8 bases matching TRBD1. CDR1 is SGHRS, CDR2 YFSETQ, per germline. CDR3 length equals 14 residues. The V and J ends lost 4 bases and 6 bases, in that order; junction bases with no gene match: 8. The CDR3 DNA follows: TGCGCCAGCAGCAGAGGACAGGGCAAAGATGGCTACACCTTC. Residues: CASSRGQGKDGYTF.

The genes are TRBV20-1 and TRBJ1-5; 7 bases line up with TRBD1. With 3 bases clipped from V and 9 bases from J, the junction kept 14 bases outside the gene matches. CDR1 and CDR2 from the germline V gene are DFQATT and SNEGSKA (reference sequence). The CDR3 runs 15 residues. The CDR3: CSASTQGQGVWPQHF. As DNA, the CDR3 is TGCAGTGCTAGTACTCAGGGGCAGGGGGTATGGCCCCAGCATTTT.

This chain links TRBV27 with TRBJ2-7, with TRBD1 matching 7 bases. Germline assignment: CDR1 MNHEY and CDR2 SMNVEV (reference sequence). The V segment lost 2 bases and the J segment 1 base; nucleotides outside the gene matches: 5. CDR3 length: 15 residues. Here the CDR3 reads CASSLGRGKSYEQYF. The CDR3 DNA sequence: TGTGCCAGCAGTTTAGGCAGGGGGAAATCCTACGAGCAGTACTTC.

In its sample, this clone was seen once. The CDR3 region is CASSQVDYEQYF. CDR3 bases: TGTGCCAGCAGCCAAGTCGACTACGAGCAGTACTTC. V usage is TRBV3-1 (or the pseudogene TRBV3-2) and J usage is TRBJ2-7; no firm D call. V was clipped by 1 base and J by 3 bases, with 4 bases between them. This CDR3 spans 12 amino acids. CDR1 and CDR2 from the germline V gene are LGHDT and YNNKEL (reference sequence).